The 10 T cell receptor beta chains listed next were all sequenced from one sample in a study of cytomegalovirus exposure and HLA in healthy donors (dated by TCRdb to 2015 to 2018). Receptor amplification or capture employed the immunoSEQ multiplex PCR assay. For the multiplex PCR, a mixture combining 60 forward primers for TCR Vbeta segments and 13 reverse primers for TCR Jbeta segments was used. Imported from immuneACCESS, the table was reduced by TCRdb to in-frame sequences with V and J called. These copies leave out some clones; in studies compared against another copy, an unresolved V gene accounts for under half, and the cause of the remainder is not known. In this sample the table shows some 120,000 clones, approximately 8.7% of which occur a single time. 5.5% of the sample lies in the top ten. Sample: PBMCs. These receptors originate from a man aged 40-50 years in good health and CMV-seronegative.

V is TRBV4-1 and J is TRBJ1-4, with D unclear. This CDR3 region has 18 residues. CDR1 is MGHRA, CDR2 YSYEKL, per germline. The V gene lost 1 base and the J gene lost 0 bases, with 15 bases spanning the gap. CDR3 sequence reads: CASSQGRGSVTTNEKLFF. CDR3 in DNA: TGCGCCAGCAGCCAAGGGAGAGGGTCAGTAACAACTAATGAAAAACTGTTTTTT.

On this clone itself: One junction end does not reproduce the germline sequence, and a read error may be involved. The chain uses TRBV7-9 and TRBJ1-2; D is ambiguous. Germline values: CDR1 SEHNR, CDR2 FQNEAQ (reference sequence). This CDR3 region has 13 residues. CDR3 bases: TGTGCCAGCAGCCCTCTGGCGAGGGATGGCCACACCTTC. Translation gives CASSPLARDGHTF.

V and J are TRBV4-1 and TRBJ2-2; tentatively, D is TRBD1 (6 bases). Germline CDR1 MGHRA, CDR2 YSYEKL. The CDR3 spans 14 residues. V gave up 2 bases and J gave up 6 bases, with 10 bases separating them. The CDR3 DNA is TGCGCCAGCAGCCAACTTCAGGGGCCCGGGGAGCTGTTTTTT. It yields the protein CASSQLQGPGELFF.

Details on this clone: Other DNA sequences within the sample encode an identical CDR3. The rearrangement uses TRBV9 and TRBJ1-4; 8 bases line up with TRBD1. J gave up 8 bases and V 3 bases, and 9 bases lay outside the gene matches. The CDR3 is made up of 15 amino acids. The germline gives CDR1 SGDLS, CDR2 YYNGEE. The CDR3 nucleotides are TGTGCCAGCAGCGCCCTACAGGGGGAAAAGGAAAAACTGTTTTTT. Amino acids: CASSALQGEKEKLFF.

This clone was seen a few times. The chain carries TRBV2 and TRBJ2-7; TRBD2 matches at 7 bases. The CDR3 runs to 16 residues. CDR1 is SNHLY and CDR2 is FYNNEI in the germline V gene. Trimming removed 1 base from V and 4 bases from J; junction bases left unmatched: 10. The CDR3 nucleotides are TGTGCCAGCAGTGAAGGTGAGCCCACAGCGGGGTACGAGCAGTACTTC. It codes for CASSEGEPTAGYEQYF. The full variable domain, completed using reference TRBV2 and TRBJ2-7, is EPEVTQTPSHQVTQMGQEVILRCVPISNHLYFYWYRQILGQKVEFLVSFYNNEISEKSEIFDDQFSVERPDGSNFTLKIRSTKLEDSAMYFCASSEGEPTAGYEQYFGPGTRLTVT.

This clone was detected a few times. The chain uses TRBV7-9 and TRBJ1-6; D is ambiguous. The CDR3 has 15 amino acids. V lost 1 base and J 6 bases, leaving 10 bases between the germline ends. Germline CDR1 SEHNR, CDR2 FQNEAQ (reference sequence). CDR3 coding DNA: TGTGCCAGCAGCTTAGAGGCGGCAGCTAATTCACCCCTCCACTTT. Translation: CASSLEAAANSPLHF.

In this sample, this clone turned up a few times. V and J are TRBV7-9 and TRBJ2-7, with 11 bases aligning to TRBD1. The J segment lost 0 bases and the V segment lost 5 bases, leaving 3 bases of the junction unmatched. The CDR3 covers 15 residues. CDR1 and CDR2 (germline): SEHNR, FQNEAQ (reference sequence). DNA for the CDR3: TGTGCCAGCAGCCGGACAGGGGGCAGCTCCTACGAGCAGTACTTC. This gives the protein CASSRTGGSSYEQYF.

This clone has only a few counts. The rearrangement uses TRBV27 and TRBJ2-3; 11 bases line up with TRBD1. CDR1 and CDR2 from the germline V gene are MNHEY and SMNVEV (reference sequence). The CDR3 runs to 16 residues. After removal of 4 bases from V and 1 base from J, the junction contained 4 bases not matched to a gene. The CDR3 bases are TGTGCCAGCAGTTCCCGGACAGGGGGCGGCACAGATACGCAGTATTTT. The encoded protein is CASSSRTGGGTDTQYF.

This clone was seen more than once but under ten times. V gene TRBV6-1 combines with J gene TRBJ2-2, with D unclear. Germline CDR1 and CDR2: MNHNS and SASEGT. The length of the CDR3 is 13 residues. The germline V and J ends were trimmed by 3 bases and 2 bases, with 4 bases remaining between them. The DNA for the CDR3 is TGTGCCAGCAGTGACAGAAACACCGGGGAGCTGTTTTTT. Protein product: CASSDRNTGELFF.

This clone was seen only a few times. CDR3 in DNA: TGTGCCAGCAAAACAGGGAACACCGGGGAGCTGTTTTTT. Its protein product is CASKTGNTGELFF. V gene TRBV6-5 combines with J gene TRBJ2-2; D possibly corresponds to TRBD1 (5 bases). Deletions cut 7 bases from V and 1 base from J, with 7 bases between. The CDR3 sequence is 13 residues long. Germline CDR1 is MNHEY and CDR2 is SVGAGI.